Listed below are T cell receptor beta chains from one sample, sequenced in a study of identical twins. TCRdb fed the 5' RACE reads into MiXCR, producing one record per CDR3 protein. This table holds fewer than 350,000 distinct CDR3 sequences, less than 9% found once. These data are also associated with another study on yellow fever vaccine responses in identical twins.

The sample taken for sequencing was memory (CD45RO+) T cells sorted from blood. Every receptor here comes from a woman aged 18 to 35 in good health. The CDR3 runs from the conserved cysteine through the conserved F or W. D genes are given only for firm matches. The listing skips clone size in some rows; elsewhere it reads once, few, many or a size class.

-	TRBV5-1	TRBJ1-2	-	TGCGCCAGCAGCCCGGCGGCAGGGGAGGGCCACACCTTC	CASSPAAGEGHTF
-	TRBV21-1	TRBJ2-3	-	TGTGCCAGCAGCAAAGTTTGGGGGCCCAGCACAGATACGCAGTATTTT	CASSKVWGPSTDTQYF
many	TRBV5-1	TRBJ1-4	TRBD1	TGCGCCAGCAGCCCGACGGCGGACAGGCCCAATGAAAAACTGTTTTTT	CASSPTADRPNEKLFF
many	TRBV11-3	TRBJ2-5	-	TGTGCCAGCAGTTTGGGTGGGACCCAGTACTTC	CASSLGGTQYF
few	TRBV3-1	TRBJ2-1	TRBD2	TGTGCCAGCAGCCTACAGCGGGATGGTTATGAGCAGTTCTTC	CASSLQRDGYEQFF
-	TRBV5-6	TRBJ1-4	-	TGTGCCAGCAGTTGGGGTTCCCAAAGTCGACTGTTTTTT	CASSWGSQSRLFF
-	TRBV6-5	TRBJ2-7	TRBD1	TGTGCCAGCAGTTCAGGACAGGGGCTTTCCTACGAGCAGTACTTC	CASSSGQGLSYEQYF
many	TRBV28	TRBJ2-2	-	TGTGCCAGCACGGAGCCGAACACCGGGGAGCTGTTTTTT	CASTEPNTGELFF
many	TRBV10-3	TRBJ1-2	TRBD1	TGTGCCATCAGTGGGCAGGGGGAGAAGTATGGCTACACCTTC	CAISGQGEKYGYTF
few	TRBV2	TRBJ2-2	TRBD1	TGTGCCAGCAGTAAGCCCACAGGGGGCTGGACCGGGGAGCTGTTTTTT	CASSKPTGGWTGELFF
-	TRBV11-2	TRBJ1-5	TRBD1	TGTGCCAGCAGGGCCGGACAGGGTGTCAATCAGCCCCAGCATTTT	CASRAGQGVNQPQHF
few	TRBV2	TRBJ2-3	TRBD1	TGTGCCAGCAGTGAACCGGGCAGGGGGCCCACAGATACGCAGTATTTT	CASSEPGRGPTDTQYF
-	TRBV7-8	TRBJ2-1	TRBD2	TGTGCCAGCAGCCGTAGCGGGGGTCCTAGCAATGAGCAGTTCTTC	CASSRSGGPSNEQFF
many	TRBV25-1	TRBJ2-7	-	TGTGCCAGCGCCAAAGTAGTGGGGCGCGGGGTAGAGGGGTGGGAGCAGTACTTC	CASAKVVGRGVEGWEQYF
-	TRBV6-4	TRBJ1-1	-	TGTGCCAGCAGTCCCGCCCAGGGGAGACCCTACACTGAAGCTTTCTTT	CASSPAQGRPYTEAFF
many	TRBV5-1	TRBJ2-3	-	TGCGCCAGCAGCCTACCAAGTACTAGCACAGATACGCAGTATTTT	CASSLPSTSTDTQYF
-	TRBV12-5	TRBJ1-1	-	TGTGCTAGTGGTTGGGGAACGGGGAACACTGAAGCTTTCTTT	CASGWGTGNTEAFF
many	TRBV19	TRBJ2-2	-	TGTGCCAGTAGCATTGACCGAAACACCGGGGAGCTGTTTTTT	CASSIDRNTGELFF
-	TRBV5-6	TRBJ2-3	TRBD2	TGTGCCAGCAGCCTACGGACTAGTGAGCTGACAGATACGCAGTATTTT	CASSLRTSELTDTQYF
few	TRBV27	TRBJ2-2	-	TGTGCCAGCAGGGACGGTCACCTAACCCCCGGGGAGCTGTTTTTT	CASRDGHLTPGELFF
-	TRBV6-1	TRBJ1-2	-	TGTGCCAGCAGCCCGGGACGGCGCTATGGCTACACCTTC	CASSPGRRYGYTF
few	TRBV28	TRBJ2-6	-	TGTGCCAGCGTGAACCGGGACAAGACTTACTCTGGGGCCAACGTCCTGACTTTC	CASVNRDKTYSGANVLTF
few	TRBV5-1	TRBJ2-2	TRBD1	TGCGCCAGCAGCCCCCTGACAGGGAGGAACACCGGGGAGCTGTTTTTT	CASSPLTGRNTGELFF
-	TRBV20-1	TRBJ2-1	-	TGCAGTGCTAATCGGGAAGGGTTGAATGAGCAGTTCTTC	CSANREGLNEQFF
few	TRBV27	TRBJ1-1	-	TGTGCCAGCAGTTGGGCGGTGGGGAACACTGAAGCTTTCTTT	CASSWAVGNTEAFF
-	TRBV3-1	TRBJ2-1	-	TGTGCCAGCAGCCAAGCCCCCCTCAATTTGGCTAGCGTCTACAATGAGCAGTTCTTC	CASSQAPLNLASVYNEQFF
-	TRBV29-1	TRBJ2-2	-	TGCAGCGTTGTCGGCACTCTGAACACCGGGGAGCTGTTTTTT	CSVVGTLNTGELFF
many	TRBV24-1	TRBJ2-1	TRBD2	TGTGCCACCAGTACCGCGGGCGGGAGGGCCTGGGGTGAGCAGTTCTTC	CATSTAGGRAWGEQFF
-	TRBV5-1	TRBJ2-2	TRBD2	TGCGCCAGCAGCTCTGGACCGGGAGGCACCGGGGAGCTGTTTTTT	CASSSGPGGTGELFF
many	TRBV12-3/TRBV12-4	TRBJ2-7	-	TGTGCCAGCAGTTATAAGGGGTACGAGCAGTACTTC	CASSYKGYEQYF
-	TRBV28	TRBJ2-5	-	TGTGCCAGCAGTTTTCAAGGGACCCAGTACTTC	CASSFQGTQYF
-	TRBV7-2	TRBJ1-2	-	TGTGCCAGCAGCTCACGACTGGGGCTGGCGGGCTACACCTTC	CASSSRLGLAGYTF
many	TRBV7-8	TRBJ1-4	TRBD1	TGTGCCAGCAGCTCGGACAGGGGGCCACCCAAACTGTTTTTT	CASSSDRGPPKLFF
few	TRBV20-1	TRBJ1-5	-	TGCAGTGCTAGGCAGGGTCCTTCCAATCAGCCCCAGCATTTT	CSARQGPSNQPQHF
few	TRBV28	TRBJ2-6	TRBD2	TGTGCCAGCAGTACGGGACTAGCGGGAGCTGGGGCCAACGTCCTGACTTTC	CASSTGLAGAGANVLTF
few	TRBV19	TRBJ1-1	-	TGTGCCAGTAGTGACGACAGATACACTGAAGCTTTCTTT	CASSDDRYTEAFF
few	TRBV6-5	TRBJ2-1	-	TGTGCCAGCTGTACTCCCAGCTCCTACAATGAGCAGTTCTTC	CASCTPSSYNEQFF
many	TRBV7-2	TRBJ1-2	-	TGTGCCAGCAGCGCGGACAGAACTAACTATGGCTACACCTTC	CASSADRTNYGYTF
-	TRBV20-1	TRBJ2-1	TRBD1	TGCAGTGCTAGAGATTACGGGACAGAAACCTACAATGAGCAGTTCTTC	CSARDYGTETYNEQFF
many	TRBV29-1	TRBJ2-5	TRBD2	TGCAGCGTGCGGGGGGGCGGGGAGACCCAGTACTTC	CSVRGGGETQYF
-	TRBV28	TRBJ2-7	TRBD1	TGTGCCAGCCAAAACCGCGTGGGGACAGTGTCCTACGAGCAGTACTTC	CASQNRVGTVSYEQYF
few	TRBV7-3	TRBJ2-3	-	TGTGCCAGCAGCTTAAAGGGGACTCGAACAGATACGCAGTATTTT	CASSLKGTRTDTQYF
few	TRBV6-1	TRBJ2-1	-	TGTGCCAGCAGTGAAGGGGGGGGCCCCAATGAGCAGTTCTTC	CASSEGGGPNEQFF
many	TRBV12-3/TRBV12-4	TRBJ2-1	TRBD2	TGTGCCAGCAGTTTAAACCGGGGGGGGTCCTACAATGAGCAGTTCTTC	CASSLNRGGSYNEQFF
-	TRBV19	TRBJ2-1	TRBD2	TGTGCCAGTAATAAGGCTAGCGGGAGTATTAATGAGCAGTTCTTC	CASNKASGSINEQFF
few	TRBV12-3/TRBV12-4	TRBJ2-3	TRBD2	TGTGCCAGCAGTTCTCTAGCGGGGGGGCCGGGGGATACGCGGTATTTT	CASSSLAGGPGDTRYF
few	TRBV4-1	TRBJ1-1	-	TGCGCCAGCAGCAAGGGGCCAGGCGGGGGATCCACTGAAGCTTTCTTT	CASSKGPGGGSTEAFF
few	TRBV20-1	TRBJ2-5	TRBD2	TGCAGTGCTAGAGTTCCGGGACTAGCGGGAGAACCCCCGTACTTC	CSARVPGLAGEPPYF
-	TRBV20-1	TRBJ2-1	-	TGCAATCCCCGGTGGCCCACCTCCTACAATGAGCAGTTCTTC	CNPRWPTSYNEQFF
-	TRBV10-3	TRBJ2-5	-	TGTGCCTCGAACCGTCAGGAAGGGCCCGTTGAGACCCAGTACTTC	CASNRQEGPVETQYF
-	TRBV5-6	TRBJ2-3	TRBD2	TGTGCCAGCAGCCCCATTATCGGGGGGTGGACAGATACGCAGTATTTT	CASSPIIGGWTDTQYF
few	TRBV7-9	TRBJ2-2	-	TGTGCCAGCAGCTTAGCGCAGGGGACCTCTACCGGGGAGCTGTTTTTT	CASSLAQGTSTGELFF
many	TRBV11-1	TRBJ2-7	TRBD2	TGTGCCAGCAGCTTAGAGACGACTAGCGGGAGGGCATTAAGGGAGCAGTACTTC	CASSLETTSGRALREQYF
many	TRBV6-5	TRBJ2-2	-	TGTGCCAGCAGATTACTCTCGGGGACCATCGGGGAGCTGTTTTTT	CASRLLSGTIGELFF
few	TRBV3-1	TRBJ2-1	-	TGTGCCAGCAGCCAGCCCGAAGGGGTTCCCAGTGTAGGTGAGCAGTTCTTC	CASSQPEGVPSVGEQFF
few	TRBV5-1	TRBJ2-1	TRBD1	TGCGCCAGCAGCAAGACAGGGGGCGGCCTCATCAATGAGCAGTTCTTC	CASSKTGGGLINEQFF